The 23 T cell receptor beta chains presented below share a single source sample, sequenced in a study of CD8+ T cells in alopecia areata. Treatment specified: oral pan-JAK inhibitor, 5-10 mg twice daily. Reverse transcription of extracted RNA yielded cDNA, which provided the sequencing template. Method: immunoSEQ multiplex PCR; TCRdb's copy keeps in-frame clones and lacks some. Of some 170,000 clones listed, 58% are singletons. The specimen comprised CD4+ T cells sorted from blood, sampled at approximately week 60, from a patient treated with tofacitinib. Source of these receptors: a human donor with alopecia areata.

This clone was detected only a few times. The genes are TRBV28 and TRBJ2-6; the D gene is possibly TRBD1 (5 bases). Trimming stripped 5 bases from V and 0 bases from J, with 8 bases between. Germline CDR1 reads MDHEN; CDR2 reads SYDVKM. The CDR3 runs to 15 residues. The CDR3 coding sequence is TGTGCCAGCAGTACAGACAGCTCTGGGGCCAACGTCCTGACTTTC. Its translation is CASSTDSSGANVLTF.

For the CDR3, the DNA is TGCAGCGTTGCCTACAGGGGAGGATCGAACACTGAAGCTTTCTTT. This translates into CSVAYRGGSNTEAFF. The V call is TRBV29-1, the J call TRBJ1-1, with 7 bases that match TRBD1. V was clipped by 4 bases and J by 1 base; unmatched bases: 9. The CDR3 totals 15 residues. CDR1 and CDR2 (germline): SQVTM, ANQGSEA.

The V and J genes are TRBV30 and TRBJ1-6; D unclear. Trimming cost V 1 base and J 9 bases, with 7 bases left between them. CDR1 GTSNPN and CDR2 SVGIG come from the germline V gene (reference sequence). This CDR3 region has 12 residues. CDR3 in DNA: TGTGCCTGGAGTGCCCCCTTTTCACCCCTCCACTTT. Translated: CAWSAPFSPLHF.

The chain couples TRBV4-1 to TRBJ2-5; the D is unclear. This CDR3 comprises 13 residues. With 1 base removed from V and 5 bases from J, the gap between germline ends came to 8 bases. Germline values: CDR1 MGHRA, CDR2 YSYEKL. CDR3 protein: CASSQVSLETQYF. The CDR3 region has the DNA TGCGCCAGCAGCCAAGTGTCACTGGAGACCCAGTACTTC.

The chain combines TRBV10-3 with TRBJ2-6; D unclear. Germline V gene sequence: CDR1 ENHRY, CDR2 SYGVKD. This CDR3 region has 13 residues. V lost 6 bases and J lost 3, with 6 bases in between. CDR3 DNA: TGTGCCATCAGGGTATTTGGGGCCAACGTCCTGACTTTC. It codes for CAIRVFGANVLTF.

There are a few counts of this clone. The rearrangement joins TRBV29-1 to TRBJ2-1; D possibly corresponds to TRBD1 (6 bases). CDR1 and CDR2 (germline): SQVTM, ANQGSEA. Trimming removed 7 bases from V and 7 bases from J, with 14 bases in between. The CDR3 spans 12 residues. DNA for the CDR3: TGCAGCGCGGAGGACAGTTGGAATGAGCAGTTCTTC. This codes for CSAEDSWNEQFF.

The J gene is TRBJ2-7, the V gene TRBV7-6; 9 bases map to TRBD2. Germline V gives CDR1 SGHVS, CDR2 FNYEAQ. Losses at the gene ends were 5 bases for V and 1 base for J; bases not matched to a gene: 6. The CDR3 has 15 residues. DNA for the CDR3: TGTGCCAGCAGCAACCGCGGGGGGGCGTCCTACGAGCAGTACTTC. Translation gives CASSNRGGASYEQYF.

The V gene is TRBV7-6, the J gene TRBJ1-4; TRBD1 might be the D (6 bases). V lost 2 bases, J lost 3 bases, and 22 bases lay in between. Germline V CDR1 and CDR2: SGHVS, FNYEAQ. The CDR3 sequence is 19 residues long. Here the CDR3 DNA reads TGTGCCAGCAGCTTAAGGTCTAGCAGGGGTACCGTGGCTAATGAAAAACTGTTTTTT. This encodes CASSLRSSRGTVANEKLFF.

Here the CDR3 DNA reads TGCGCCAGCAGCCTCCAAGGGACTAGCGGGGGAGAGACCCAGTACTTC. Protein: CASSLQGTSGGETQYF. This sequence joins TRBV4-1 and TRBJ2-5, with 14 bases that match TRBD2. V trimming: 4 bases; J trimming: 4 bases; junction bases outside the gene matches: 5. CDR1 MGHRA and CDR2 YSYEKL come from the germline V gene. CDR3 size: 16 residues.

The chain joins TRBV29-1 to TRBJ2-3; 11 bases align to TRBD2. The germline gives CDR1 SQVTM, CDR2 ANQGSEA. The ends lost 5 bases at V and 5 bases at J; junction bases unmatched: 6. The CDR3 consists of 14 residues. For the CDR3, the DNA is TGCAGCGTTCGCCTAGCGGGGGGTAAAGATACGCAGTATTTT. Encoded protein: CSVRLAGGKDTQYF.

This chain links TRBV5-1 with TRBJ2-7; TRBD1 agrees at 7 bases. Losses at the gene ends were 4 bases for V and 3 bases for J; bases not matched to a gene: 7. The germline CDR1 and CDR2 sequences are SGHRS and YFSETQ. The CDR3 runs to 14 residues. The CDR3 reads CASSADRANYEQYF. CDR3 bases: TGCGCCAGCAGCGCCGACAGGGCCAACTACGAGCAGTACTTC.

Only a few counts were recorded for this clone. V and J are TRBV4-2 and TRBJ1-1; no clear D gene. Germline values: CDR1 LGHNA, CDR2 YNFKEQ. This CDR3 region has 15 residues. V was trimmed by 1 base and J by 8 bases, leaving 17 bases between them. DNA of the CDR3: TGTGCCAGCAGCCAAGGCGCTCTTTCACCTAGAGAAGCTTTCTTT. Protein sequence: CASSQGALSPREAFF.

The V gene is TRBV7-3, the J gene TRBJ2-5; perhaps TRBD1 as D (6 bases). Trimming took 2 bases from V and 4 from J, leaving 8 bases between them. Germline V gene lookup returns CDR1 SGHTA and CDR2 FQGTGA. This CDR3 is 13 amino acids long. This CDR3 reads CASSLVQGETQYF. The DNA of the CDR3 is TGTGCCAGCAGCTTAGTACAGGGAGAGACCCAGTACTTC.

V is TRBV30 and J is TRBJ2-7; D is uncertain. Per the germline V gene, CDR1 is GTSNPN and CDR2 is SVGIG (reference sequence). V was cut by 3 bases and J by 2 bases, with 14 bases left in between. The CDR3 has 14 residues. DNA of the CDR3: TGTGCCTGGAGCTCCGGGTTTCCACCCTACGAGCAGTACTTC. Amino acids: CAWSSGFPPYEQYF.

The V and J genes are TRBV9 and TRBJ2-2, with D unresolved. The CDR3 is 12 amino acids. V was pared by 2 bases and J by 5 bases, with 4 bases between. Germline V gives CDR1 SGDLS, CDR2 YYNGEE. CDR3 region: CASSVITGELFF. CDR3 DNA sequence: TGTGCCAGCAGCGTTATTACCGGGGAGCTGTTTTTT.

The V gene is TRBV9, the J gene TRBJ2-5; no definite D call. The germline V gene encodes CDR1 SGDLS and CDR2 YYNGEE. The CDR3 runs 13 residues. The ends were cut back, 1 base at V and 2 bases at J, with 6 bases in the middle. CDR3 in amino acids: CASSVQHQETQYF. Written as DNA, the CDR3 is TGTGCCAGCAGCGTACAGCATCAAGAGACCCAGTACTTC.

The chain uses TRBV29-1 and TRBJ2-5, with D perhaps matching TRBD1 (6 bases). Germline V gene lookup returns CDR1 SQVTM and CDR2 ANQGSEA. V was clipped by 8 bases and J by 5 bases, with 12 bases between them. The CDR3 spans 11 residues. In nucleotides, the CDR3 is TGCAGCTACAGGGACCGGGAGACCCAGTACTTC. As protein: CSYRDRETQYF.

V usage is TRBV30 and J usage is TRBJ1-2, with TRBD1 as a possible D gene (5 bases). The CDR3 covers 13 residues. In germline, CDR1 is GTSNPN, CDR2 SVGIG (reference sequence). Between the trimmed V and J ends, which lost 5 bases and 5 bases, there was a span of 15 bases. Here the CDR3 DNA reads TGTGCCTGGGCAAGGGGTTTAGGGTATGGCTACACCTTC. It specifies CAWARGLGYGYTF.

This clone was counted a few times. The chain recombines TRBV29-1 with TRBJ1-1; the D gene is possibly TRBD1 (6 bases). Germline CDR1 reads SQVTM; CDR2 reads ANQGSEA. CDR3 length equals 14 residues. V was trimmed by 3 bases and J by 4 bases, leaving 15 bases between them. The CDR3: CSVEVAGVFTEAFF. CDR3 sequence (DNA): TGCAGCGTTGAGGTTGCAGGGGTCTTCACTGAAGCTTTCTTT.

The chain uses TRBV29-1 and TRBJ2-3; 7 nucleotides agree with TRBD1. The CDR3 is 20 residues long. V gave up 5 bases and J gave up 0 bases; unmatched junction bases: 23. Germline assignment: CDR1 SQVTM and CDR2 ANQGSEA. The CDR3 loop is CSVRGQPASSSLTSTDTQYF. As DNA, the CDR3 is TGCAGCGTTCGGGGACAGCCAGCCTCATCTAGTTTAACGAGCACAGATACGCAGTATTTT.

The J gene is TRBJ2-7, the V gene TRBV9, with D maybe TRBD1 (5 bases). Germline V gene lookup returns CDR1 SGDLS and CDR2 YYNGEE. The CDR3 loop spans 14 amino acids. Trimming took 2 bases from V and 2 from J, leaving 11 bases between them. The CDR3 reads CASSVNPGPYEQYF. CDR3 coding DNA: TGTGCCAGCAGCGTTAATCCAGGGCCCTACGAGCAGTACTTC.

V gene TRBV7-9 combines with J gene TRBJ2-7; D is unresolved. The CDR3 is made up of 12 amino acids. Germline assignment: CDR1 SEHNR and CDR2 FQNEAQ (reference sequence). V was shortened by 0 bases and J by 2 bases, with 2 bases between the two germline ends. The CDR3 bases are TGTGCCAGCAGCTTAGCTCCCTACGAGCAGTACTTC. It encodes CASSLAPYEQYF.

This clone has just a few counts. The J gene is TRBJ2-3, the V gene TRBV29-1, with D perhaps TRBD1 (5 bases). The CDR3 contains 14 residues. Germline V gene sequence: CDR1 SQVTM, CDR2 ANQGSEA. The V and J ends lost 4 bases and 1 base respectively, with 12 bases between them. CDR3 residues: CSVALQARTDTQYF. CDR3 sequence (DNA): TGCAGCGTTGCGCTACAGGCTCGCACAGATACGCAGTATTTT.